The 27 T cell receptor beta chains below were found in one sample sequenced in a study of Ad26.COV2.S vaccination and SARS-CoV-2 variants. Treatment: over 15 received Ad26.COV2.S at low or high dose, single or two shots; five or six received placebo; per-sample allocation not given. Collection of samples fell on day 63 after the first vaccine or placebo injection. TCRdb's copy holds only in-frame clones and misses some; the assay was immunoSEQ multiplex PCR. The table includes about 250,000 clones, around 87% detected once. The specimen was peripheral blood, collected in a trial of Ad26.COV2.S vaccine versus placebo. The receptors come from a person between 18 and 65 years old who received the Ad26.COV2.S COVID-19 vaccine or a placebo.

This chain joins TRBV5-1 and TRBJ2-3; D is possibly TRBD2 (6 bases). The CDR3 is 16 residues long. V gave up 5 bases and J gave up 0 bases, with 16 bases separating them. Looked up from germline, CDR1 is SGHRS and CDR2 is YFSETQ. The CDR3 sequence is CASRSSAGLSTDTQYF. The CDR3 DNA follows: TGCGCCAGCAGGTCCTCAGCGGGTCTTAGCACAGATACGCAGTATTTT.

CDR3 DNA: TGCGCCAGCAGAATGGAGAGAGAAGCTTTCTTT. Translating gives CASRMEREAFF. The V gene is TRBV5-1, the J gene TRBJ1-1, with D uncertain. Per the germline V gene, CDR1 is SGHRS and CDR2 is YFSETQ. This CDR3 spans 11 amino acids. V was cut by 5 bases and J by 8 bases, with 10 bases left in between.

The J gene is TRBJ2-2, the V gene TRBV5-1; D is ambiguous. Germline V CDR1 and CDR2: SGHRS, YFSETQ. The CDR3 contains 16 residues. Trimming left V 0 bases short and J 1 base short, with 10 bases between. The CDR3 nucleotides are TGCGCCAGCAGCTTGGCAGTGGGAAGGAACACCGGGGAGCTGTTTTTT. This sequence encodes CASSLAVGRNTGELFF.

The gene calls are TRBV18 and TRBJ2-1; 12 bases match TRBD1. CDR3 length: 16 amino acids. Germline CDR1 reads KGHSH; CDR2 reads LQKENI. The J segment lost 8 bases and the V segment lost 2 bases, leaving 7 bases of the junction unmatched. The DNA for the CDR3 is TGTGCCAGCTCACCAGCGGGACAGGGGGCGAGCCATGAGCAGTTCTTC. Translation: CASSPAGQGASHEQFF.

This rearrangement joins TRBV6-5 to TRBJ1-2, with unresolved D. The CDR3 consists of 13 residues. The germline CDR1 and CDR2 sequences are MNHEY and SVGAGI. V was pared by 6 bases and J by 6 bases, with 14 bases between. CDR3 nucleotides: TGTGCCAGCAGAAGCTGGACGAAAAATGGCTACACCTTC. This codes for CASRSWTKNGYTF.

V is TRBV9 and J is TRBJ1-2; TRBD1 matches 7 bases. The CDR3 extends over 17 amino acids. V trimming: 0 bases; J trimming: 5 bases; junction bases outside the gene matches: 13. The germline V gene has CDR1 SGDLS and CDR2 YYNGEE. DNA for the CDR3: TGTGCCAGCAGCGTAGGGGAGGTGGCAGGGGGAGGTTATGGCTACACCTTC. This translates into CASSVGEVAGGGYGYTF.

The chain carries TRBV6-5 and TRBJ1-2; D may be TRBD1 (6 bases). V lost 8 bases and J lost 4, with 17 bases in between. The V gene's germline CDR1 is MNHEY and CDR2 SVGAGI. The CDR3 is made up of 14 amino acids. The CDR3 reads CASRSGGGVYGYTF. Here the CDR3 DNA reads TGTGCCAGCCGCAGTGGTGGGGGCGTCTATGGCTACACCTTC.

V and J are TRBV5-4 and TRBJ2-7; 7 nucleotides align to TRBD2. The CDR3 runs 15 residues. The V and J ends lost 1 base and 8 bases, in that order; junction bases with no gene match: 12. Germline V gene sequence: CDR1 SGHNT, CDR2 YYREEE (reference sequence). In DNA form, the CDR3 reads TGTGCCAGCAGCTTGAGGGCGGGGGATACCTTCCAGCAGTACTTC. This encodes CASSLRAGDTFQQYF.

This rearrangement joins TRBV5-1 to TRBJ2-5, with 9 bases matching TRBD2. Trimming removed 1 base from V and 4 bases from J; junction bases left unmatched: 5. The CDR3 contains 15 residues. From germline, CDR1 is SGHRS and CDR2 YFSETQ. The CDR3 is CASSLSSGVVETQYF. CDR3 bases: TGCGCCAGCAGCTTGTCTAGCGGGGTTGTAGAGACCCAGTACTTC.

J is TRBJ2-5 and V is TRBV4-1, with TRBD2 as a possible D gene (6 bases). This CDR3 has 16 amino acids. Germline CDR1 MGHRA, CDR2 YSYEKL. Trimming removed 1 base at V and 5 bases at J, with 17 bases between. Written as DNA, the CDR3 is TGCGCCAGCAGCCAAGGGGTAGGGCTAGCGTCCGAGACCCAGTACTTC. Its translation: CASSQGVGLASETQYF.

The gene calls are TRBV15 and TRBJ1-1; D is uncertain. Trimming removed 2 bases at V and 6 bases at J, with 10 bases between. Germline assignment: CDR1 LNHNV and CDR2 YYDKDF (reference sequence). The CDR3 totals 13 residues. DNA of the CDR3: TGTGCCACCAGCAGATCCCCCGTGGCTGAAGCTTTCTTT. Translating it yields CATSRSPVAEAFF.

DNA of the CDR3: TGCGCCAGCAGCCAAGATGGGACGGAGCAGTTCTTC. It encodes CASSQDGTEQFF. This sequence joins TRBV4-1 and TRBJ2-1; D assignment may be TRBD1 or TRBD2 (5 bases each). Per germline, CDR1 MGHRA and CDR2 YSYEKL. This CDR3 comprises 12 residues. The ends were cut back, 0 bases at V and 10 bases at J, with 7 bases in the middle.

V gene TRBV11-2 combines with J gene TRBJ2-6; a weak D match, TRBD1 (6 bases). Germline-derived CDR1 and CDR2 are SGHAT and FQNNGV. CDR3 length: 15 amino acids. The V end was cut by 5 bases, the J end by 3 bases, with 11 bases between. The CDR3 DNA is TGTGCCAGCAGCCCAGCAGGGGTTGGGGCCAACGTCCTGACTTTC. It encodes CASSPAGVGANVLTF.

A remark on this clone: The sample contains more than one DNA sequence encoding this CDR3. The chain couples TRBV19 to TRBJ1-4; TRBD1 is a possible D gene (6 bases). CDR1 is LNHDA, CDR2 SQIVND, per germline (reference sequence). The CDR3 is 14 amino acids. V lost 3 bases and J 8 bases, leaving 13 bases between the germline ends. The CDR3 bases are TGTGCCAGTAGTATGGGACAAGGTGGAGAAAAACTGTTTTTT. Its translation is CASSMGQGGEKLFF.

V usage is TRBV2 and J usage is TRBJ2-7; D is uncertain. The V gene lost 1 base and the J gene lost 3 bases, with 7 bases spanning the gap. Germline V gives CDR1 SNHLY, CDR2 FYNNEI. The CDR3 is 13 amino acids. The CDR3 reads CASSEVASYEQYF. The CDR3, as DNA: TGTGCCAGCAGTGAAGTGGCCAGCTACGAGCAGTACTTC.

The V and J genes are TRBV7-9 and TRBJ2-1, with 8 bases matching TRBD2. J was trimmed by 7 bases and V by 7 bases; bases with no gene match: 9. Germline V gives CDR1 SEHNR, CDR2 FQNEAQ (reference sequence). The CDR3 has 14 residues. DNA for the CDR3: TGTGCCAGCATCTTTAGCGGGGTGGGGAATGAGCAGTTCTTC. This sequence encodes CASIFSGVGNEQFF. Filled out from reference TRBV7-9 and TRBJ2-1, the complete variable domain reads DTGVSQNPRHKITKRGQNVTFRCDPISEHNRLYWYRQTLGQGPEFLTYFQNEAQLEKSRLLSDRFSAERPKGSFSTLEIQRTEQGDSAMYLCASIFSGVGNEQFFGPGTRLTVL.

The table lists this clone with a few counts. V is TRBV3-1 (or the pseudogene TRBV3-2) and J is TRBJ1-2, with D possibly TRBD1 on 5 matching bases. The CDR3 is 14 residues long. Trimming shortened V by 2 bases and J by 5 bases, and 12 bases separated the two germline ends. Germline values: CDR1 LGHDT, CDR2 YNNKEL (reference sequence). Written as DNA, the CDR3 is TGTGCCAGCAGCCAAAGGCAGGGTGAATATGGCTACACCTTC. Its protein is CASSQRQGEYGYTF.

This sequence joins TRBV9 and TRBJ2-2, with D possibly TRBD2 on 6 matching bases. The length of the CDR3 is 15 residues. Germline V gene sequence: CDR1 SGDLS, CDR2 YYNGEE. Deletions cut 1 base from V and 4 bases from J, with 11 bases between. The CDR3 DNA sequence: TGTGCCAGCAGCGTAATGGGGGGACCCACCGGGGAGCTGTTTTTT. This translates into CASSVMGGPTGELFF.

The CDR3 DNA reads TGTGCCAGCAGTCCCGGGGGGGAGACACAGCCAACTAATGAAAAACTGTTTTTT. Protein sequence: CASSPGGETQPTNEKLFF. The chain has TRBV28 and TRBJ1-4; D possibly corresponds to TRBD1 (5 bases). Germline V gene data show CDR1 as MDHEN and CDR2 as SYDVKM. This CDR3 has 18 amino acids. Trimming took off 5 bases at V and 0 bases at J, with 19 bases between the two ends.

The chain employs TRBV2 and TRBJ2-3; D unclear. From germline, CDR1 is SNHLY and CDR2 FYNNEI. The V end lost 4 bases, the J end lost 4 bases, and 6 bases lay between the germline ends. The CDR3 has 12 amino acids. CDR3 region: CASSVRPDTQYF. Here the CDR3 DNA reads TGTGCCAGCAGTGTACGGCCAGATACGCAGTATTTT.

This clone is a singleton in its sample. The rearrangement joins TRBV5-6 to TRBJ1-1, with D unclear. With 1 base removed from V and 6 bases from J, the gap between germline ends came to 13 bases. The CDR3 contains 14 residues. Germline V gene sequence: CDR1 SGHDT, CDR2 YYEEEE. In DNA form, the CDR3 reads TGTGCCAGCAGCTTGCGAGGGCCCGCGGCTGAAGCTTTCTTT. Encoded protein: CASSLRGPAAEAFF.

The V call is TRBV7-2, the J call TRBJ1-5; 7 bases line up with TRBD1. Germline CDR1 and CDR2: SGHTA and FQGNSA. The CDR3 runs 13 residues. Trimming cost V 5 bases and J 8 bases; bases outside gene matches: 6. The CDR3 loop reads CASSLTGLEPQHF. The CDR3 DNA is TGTGCCAGCAGCCTGACAGGGTTGGAGCCCCAGCATTTT.

The rearrangement links TRBV7-8 to TRBJ2-5; D possibly corresponds to TRBD2 (6 bases). Germline CDR1 and CDR2: SGHVS and FQNEAQ. The CDR3 runs to 15 residues. V was clipped by 5 bases and J by 5 bases, with 18 bases between them. CDR3 protein: CASSPRGFGGETQYF. DNA for the CDR3: TGTGCCAGCAGCCCTAGGGGTTTTGGGGGGGAGACCCAGTACTTC.

This clone was seen at least ten times. The V call is TRBV5-6, the J call TRBJ2-1; 9 bases fit TRBD2. The CDR3 has 17 amino acids. The ends lost 5 bases at V and 7 bases at J; junction bases unmatched: 16. CDR1 and CDR2 from the germline V gene are SGHDT and YYEEEE. The DNA for the CDR3 is TGTGCCAGCAGACCACTAGTCCAGCGGGAGGATCGGAATGAGCAGTTCTTC. Translated, it gives CASRPLVQREDRNEQFF.

The rearrangement uses TRBV2 and TRBJ2-7, with D perhaps TRBD2 (5 bases). CDR1 and CDR2 (germline): SNHLY, FYNNEI. The CDR3 has 15 amino acids. Trimming left V 7 bases short and J 0 bases short, with 16 bases between. The CDR3 loop reads CASNPSGESSYEQYF. DNA for the CDR3: TGTGCCAGCAATCCTAGTGGGGAGAGCTCCTACGAGCAGTACTTC.

The genes are TRBV12-3 or TRBV12-4 and TRBJ1-5, with 8 nucleotides matching TRBD1. Trimming took 7 bases from V and 3 from J; bases not matched to a gene: 2. This CDR3 has 13 residues. In DNA form, the CDR3 reads TGTGCCAGCACAGGGGGCGCCAATCAGCCCCAGCATTTT. This sequence encodes CASTGGANQPQHF.

In DNA, the CDR3 is TGCGCCAGCAGCTTGGGACAGGGGAGTGAAAAACTGTTTTTT. Translation: CASSLGQGSEKLFF. The chain couples TRBV5-1 to TRBJ1-4; TRBD1 aligns across 8 bases. Germline lookup yields CDR1 SGHRS and CDR2 YFSETQ. The CDR3 has 14 amino acids. V lost 0 bases, J lost 7 bases, and 2 bases stayed unmatched.